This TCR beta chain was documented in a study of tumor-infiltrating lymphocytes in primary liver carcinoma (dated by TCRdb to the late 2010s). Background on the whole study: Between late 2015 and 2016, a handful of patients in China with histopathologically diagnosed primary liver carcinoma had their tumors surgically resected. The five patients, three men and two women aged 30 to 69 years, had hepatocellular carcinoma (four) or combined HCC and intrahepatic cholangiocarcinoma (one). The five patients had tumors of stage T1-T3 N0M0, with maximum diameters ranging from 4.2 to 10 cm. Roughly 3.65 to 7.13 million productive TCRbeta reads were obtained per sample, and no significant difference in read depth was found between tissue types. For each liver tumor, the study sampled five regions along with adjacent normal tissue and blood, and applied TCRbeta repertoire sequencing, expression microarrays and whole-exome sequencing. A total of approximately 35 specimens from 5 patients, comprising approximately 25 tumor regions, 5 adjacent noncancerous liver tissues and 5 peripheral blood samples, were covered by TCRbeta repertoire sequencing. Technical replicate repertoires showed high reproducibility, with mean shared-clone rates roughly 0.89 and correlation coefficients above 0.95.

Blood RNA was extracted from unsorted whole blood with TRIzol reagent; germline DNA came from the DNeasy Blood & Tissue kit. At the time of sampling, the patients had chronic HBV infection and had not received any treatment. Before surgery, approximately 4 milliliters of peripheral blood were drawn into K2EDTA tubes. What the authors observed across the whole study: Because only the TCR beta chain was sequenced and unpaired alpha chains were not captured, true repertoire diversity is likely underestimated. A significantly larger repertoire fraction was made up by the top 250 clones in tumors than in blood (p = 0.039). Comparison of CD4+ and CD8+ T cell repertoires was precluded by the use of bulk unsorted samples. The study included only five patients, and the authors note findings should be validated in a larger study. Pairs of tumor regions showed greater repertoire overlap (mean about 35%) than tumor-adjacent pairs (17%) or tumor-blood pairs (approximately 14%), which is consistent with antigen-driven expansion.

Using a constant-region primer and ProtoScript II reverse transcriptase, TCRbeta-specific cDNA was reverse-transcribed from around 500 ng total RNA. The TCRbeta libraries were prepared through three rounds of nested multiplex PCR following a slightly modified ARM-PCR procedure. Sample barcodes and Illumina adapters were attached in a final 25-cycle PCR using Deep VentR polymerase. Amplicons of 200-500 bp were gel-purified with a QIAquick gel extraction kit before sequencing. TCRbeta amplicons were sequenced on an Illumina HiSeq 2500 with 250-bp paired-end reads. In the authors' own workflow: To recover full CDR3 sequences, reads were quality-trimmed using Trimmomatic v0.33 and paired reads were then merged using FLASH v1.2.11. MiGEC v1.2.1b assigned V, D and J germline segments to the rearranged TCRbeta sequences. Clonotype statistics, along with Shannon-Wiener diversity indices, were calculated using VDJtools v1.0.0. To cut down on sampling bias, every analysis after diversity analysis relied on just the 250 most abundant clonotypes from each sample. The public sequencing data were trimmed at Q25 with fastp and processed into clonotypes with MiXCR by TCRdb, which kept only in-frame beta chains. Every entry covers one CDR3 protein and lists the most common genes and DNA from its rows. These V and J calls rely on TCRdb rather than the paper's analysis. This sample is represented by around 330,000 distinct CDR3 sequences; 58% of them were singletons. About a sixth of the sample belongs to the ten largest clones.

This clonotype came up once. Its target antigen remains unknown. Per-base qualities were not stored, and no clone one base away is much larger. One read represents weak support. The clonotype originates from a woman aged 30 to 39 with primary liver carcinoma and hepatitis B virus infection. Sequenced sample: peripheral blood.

The CDR3 region: CSVEVTGVSDGQYF. The DNA sequence is as follows: TGCAGCGTTGAAGTGACAGGGGTCTCAGACGGGCAGTACTTC. In this chain, TRBV29-1 is recombined with TRBJ2-7; 8 central bases correspond to TRBD1. The germline V gene yields SQVTM for CDR1 and ANQGSEA for CDR2. Compared with germline, V lacks 1 base and J lacks 9 bases; bases without a gene match: 11. The CDR3, cysteine through phenylalanine, is 14 amino acids long. This entry keeps only the CDR3 DNA: 42 bases, framed from base 1.